This T cell receptor (beta chain) was sequenced during a study of CD4 T cells in relation to SARS-CoV-2 and coronaviruses. The study's findings and limits: Memory recall responses, not primary responses primed in culture, are what the assay detects.

TCRdb keeps only in-frame clones here, not all; method: immunoSEQ multiplex PCR. The data show tens of thousands of clones, about 95% seen once. The ends were cut back, 0 bases at V and 1 base at J, with 10 bases in the middle. Germline lookup yields CDR1 SGHAT and CDR2 FQNNGV. The CDR3 is 16 amino acids. CD4+ T cells from unexposed donors were obtained before the COVID-19 pandemic (2011-2018). This clone has a single count. Its specificity is not known. The clonotype comes from a human donor in good health. Sequencing used naive CD4+ T cells from PBMCs. Subset defined: naive CD4+ T cells isolated by negative enrichment. The chain recombines TRBV11-2 with TRBJ2-4, with D tentatively TRBD1 (5 bases). CDR3 sequence reads: CASSLESGFAKNIQYF. The CDR3 bases are TGTGCCAGCAGCTTAGAGTCAGGGTTCGCCAAAAACATTCAGTACTTC.